The rows below give T cell receptor beta chains drawn from one sample of a study of human T cells and chemical hapten exposure. TCRdb reprocessed the RACE reads via MiXCR and lists one record per CDR3 protein. In the table there are approximately 80,000 distinct CDR3 sequences, about 6.8% of which are singletons. The input for sequencing was whole blood, taken in connection with sensitization to the hapten diphenylcyclopropenone (DPC). These TCRs come from a young woman with alopecia areata. Some clones in this sample may be carry-over from other donors' samples. Each CDR3 is given with its conserved first and last residue. The D gene is left open where the match is weak. Size is stated for part of the rows, as once, few or many counts, or as a class when the clone is expanded.

TGTGCCACCGGGGCCGCAGGGGTAGCTTTCTTT	CATGAAGVAFF	TRBJ1-1	TRBV24-1	NA	many	11
TGTGCCAGCAGCGTAGGAGACAGGGGTTACGAGCAGTACTTC	CASSVGDRGYEQYF	TRBJ2-7	TRBV9	TRBD1	many	14
TGCGCCAGCAGCTGGGCCGGACAGGGGAGTTTATACACTGAAGCTTTCTTT	CASSWAGQGSLYTEAFF	TRBJ1-1	TRBV5-1	TRBD1	few	17
TGCAGTGCTAGGGACAGACACACAGATACGCAGTATTTT	CSARDRHTDTQYF	TRBJ2-3	TRBV20-1	NA	NA	13
TGTGCCAGCAGCACACGACTAGCGGGGGGCCAAGAGACCCAGTACTTC	CASSTRLAGGQETQYF	TRBJ2-5	TRBV14	TRBD2	many	16
TGTGCCAGCAGTTACCCCCCCTTAGCGGGGGGGCCAGATACGCAGTATTTT	CASSYPPLAGGPDTQYF	TRBJ2-3	TRBV12-3/TRBV12-4	TRBD2	NA	17
TGTGCCACCAAGACTAGCGGGGGAACTGAGACCCAGTACTTC	CATKTSGGTETQYF	TRBJ2-5	TRBV2	TRBD2	many	14
TGTGCCAGCAGCTTAATGAGGAACACTGAAGCTTTCTTT	CASSLMRNTEAFF	TRBJ1-1	TRBV7-3	NA	many	13
TGCAGCCACGGACAGCCTCAAGAGACCCAGTACTTC	CSHGQPQETQYF	TRBJ2-5	TRBV29-1	NA	NA	12
TGTGCCAGCAGTCTCGGACAGGGCTTAGGTGGCTACACCTTC	CASSLGQGLGGYTF	TRBJ1-2	TRBV27	TRBD1	NA	14
TGTGCCAGCAGCTACAGGGGGCGAGGCACTGAAGCTTTCTTT	CASSYRGRGTEAFF	TRBJ1-1	TRBV2	TRBD1	many	14
TGCAGTGCTAGGGGAGGGTGGGCCTGGGGAGCCGGCGAGCAGTACTTC	CSARGGWAWGAGEQYF	TRBJ2-7	TRBV20-1	TRBD2	few	16
TGTGCCAGCTCACCACCGGGAACTAATGAAAAACTGTTTTTT	CASSPPGTNEKLFF	TRBJ1-4	TRBV18	NA	many	14
TGCAGTGCCAGGGGGCATGAAAAACTGTTTTTT	CSARGHEKLFF	TRBJ1-4	TRBV20-1	TRBD1	many	11
TGTGCCGGGTCACCGAACTCTGGAAACACCATATATTTT	CAGSPNSGNTIYF	TRBJ1-3	TRBV2	NA	few	13
TGTGCCAGCGGAAAGACAGGGAGCAATCAGCCCCAGCATTTT	CASGKTGSNQPQHF	TRBJ1-5	TRBV27	TRBD1	few	14
TGCGCCAGCAGCCCCGCCGGGACAGACCTGAACACTGAAGCTTTCTTT	CASSPAGTDLNTEAFF	TRBJ1-1	TRBV5-1	TRBD1	few	16
TGCGCCAGCAGCTTGCAGCGGGGTGCGGATGGCTACACCTTC	CASSLQRGADGYTF	TRBJ1-2	TRBV5-1	NA	many	14
TGTGCCAGCAGCTTATTTCCCCAGCCGAACACTGAAGCTTTCTTT	CASSLFPQPNTEAFF	TRBJ1-1	TRBV7-9	NA	many	15
TGCAGTGCTAGAGATTGGGGGGGCACTGAAGCTTTCTTT	CSARDWGGTEAFF	TRBJ1-1	TRBV20-1	NA	NA	13
TGTGCCACCAGTGACCCAGGGGGAGAAAGCACAGATACGCAGTATTTT	CATSDPGGESTDTQYF	TRBJ2-3	TRBV24-1	TRBD1	NA	16
TGCAGTGCCGGGCGGGGGCGAGGAGAGACCCAGTACTTC	CSAGRGRGETQYF	TRBJ2-5	TRBV20-1	NA	few	13